These T cell receptor beta chains were read from a single sample in a study of cytomegalovirus exposure and HLA in healthy donors. Repertoires were generated with immunoSEQ multiplex PCR, while TCRdb's copy carries only in-frame clones and drops some. The table has some 130,000 clones, around three quarters seen once; the top ten hold 6% to 7.5%. Source material: PBMCs. The source is a middle-aged man in good health and CMV-seropositive. Each CDR3 is given with its conserved first and last residue. D genes are given only for firm matches. Expanded clones get a size class; other rows say once, few or many, or leave the size out.

j_call: TRBJ1-1
v_call: TRBV19
clone_size: -
d_call: TRBD1
cdr3_aa: CASKTGFGTGEDEAFF
cdr3_nt: TGTGCCAGTAAAACCGGCTTTGGGACAGGGGAGGATGAAGCTTTCTTT

j_call: TRBJ2-4
v_call: TRBV5-1
clone_size: -
d_call: TRBD2
cdr3_aa: CASSGPTSGGNIQYF
cdr3_nt: TGCGCCAGCAGCGGACCCACTAGCGGAGGAAACATTCAGTACTTC

j_call: TRBJ1-1
v_call: TRBV7-9
clone_size: -
d_call: -
cdr3_aa: CASSRGGTEAFF
cdr3_nt: TGTGCCAGCAGCCGCGGCGGCACTGAAGCTTTCTTT

j_call: TRBJ2-1
v_call: TRBV21-1
clone_size: -
d_call: -
cdr3_aa: CASKRRAGDNEQFF
cdr3_nt: TGTGCCAGCAAGAGAAGGGCCGGGGACAATGAGCAGTTCTTC

j_call: TRBJ2-6
v_call: TRBV27
clone_size: -
d_call: -
cdr3_aa: CASSLGSVPGANVLTF
cdr3_nt: -

j_call: TRBJ2-7
v_call: TRBV5-1
clone_size: few
d_call: TRBD2
cdr3_aa: CASSLGREGSYEQYF
cdr3_nt: TGCGCCAGCAGCTTAGGTCGGGAGGGGTCCTACGAGCAGTACTTC

j_call: TRBJ2-5
v_call: TRBV7-8
clone_size: -
d_call: TRBD2
cdr3_aa: CASSSASGRSRRQYF
cdr3_nt: TGTGCCAGCAGCTCGGCTAGCGGGAGATCAAGGAGGCAGTACTTC

j_call: TRBJ1-4
v_call: TRBV6-1
clone_size: -
d_call: TRBD1
cdr3_aa: CAGSEWDRVSNEKLFF
cdr3_nt: TGTGCCGGCAGTGAATGGGACAGAGTGTCGAATGAAAAACTGTTTTTT

j_call: TRBJ1-2
v_call: TRBV6-5
clone_size: once
d_call: -
cdr3_aa: CASRPGGGTYGYTF
cdr3_nt: TGTGCCAGCAGACCTGGGGGAGGAACCTATGGCTACACCTTC

j_call: TRBJ2-7
v_call: TRBV2
clone_size: -
d_call: TRBD1
cdr3_aa: CASLRTGLYEQYF
cdr3_nt: TGTGCCAGCCTCAGGACAGGACTTTACGAGCAGTACTTC

j_call: TRBJ2-7
v_call: TRBV28
clone_size: -
d_call: -
cdr3_aa: CATNRAGGYEQYF
cdr3_nt: TGTGCCACCAATCGGGCAGGGGGGTACGAGCAGTACTTC

j_call: TRBJ2-7
v_call: TRBV7-6
clone_size: once
d_call: -
cdr3_aa: CASSLGGWAGEQYF
cdr3_nt: TGTGCCAGCAGCTTAGGGGGGTGGGCGGGGGAGCAGTACTTC

j_call: TRBJ1-1
v_call: TRBV4-1
clone_size: -
d_call: TRBD1
cdr3_aa: CASEWRTGVEAFF
cdr3_nt: TGCGCCAGCGAGTGGCGGACAGGGGTTGAAGCTTTCTTT

j_call: TRBJ1-4
v_call: TRBV29-1
clone_size: -
d_call: -
cdr3_aa: CSVRFPGEKLFF
cdr3_nt: TGCAGCGTACGATTTCCGGGGGAAAAACTGTTTTTT

j_call: TRBJ2-7
v_call: TRBV6-6
clone_size: few
d_call: -
cdr3_aa: CASSYGGRAYEQYF
cdr3_nt: TGTGCCAGCAGTTACGGCGGCAGGGCCTACGAGCAGTACTTC

j_call: TRBJ2-1
v_call: TRBV6-5
clone_size: -
d_call: -
cdr3_aa: CASSSPTASYNEQFF
cdr3_nt: TGTGCCAGCAGTTCCCCGACAGCCTCCTACAATGAGCAGTTCTTC

j_call: TRBJ2-1
v_call: TRBV27
clone_size: -
d_call: TRBD2
cdr3_aa: CASSLLAGGRYNEQFF
cdr3_nt: TGTGCCAGCAGTTTATTGGCGGGAGGAAGGTACAATGAGCAGTTCTTC

j_call: TRBJ1-5
v_call: TRBV5-8
clone_size: -
d_call: -
cdr3_aa: CASSPYTSQHF
cdr3_nt: TGTGCCAGCAGCCCTTATACTTCCCAGCATTTT

j_call: TRBJ2-1
v_call: TRBV5-4
clone_size: -
d_call: TRBD2
cdr3_aa: CASSSSGESYNEQFF
cdr3_nt: TGTGCCAGCAGCTCTAGCGGAGAGTCCTACAATGAGCAGTTCTTC

j_call: TRBJ1-2
v_call: TRBV25-1
clone_size: -
d_call: -
cdr3_aa: CASSEGRVWGYTF
cdr3_nt: TGTGCCAGCAGTGAGGGCAGGGTTTGGGGCTACACCTTC

j_call: TRBJ1-1
v_call: TRBV5-1
clone_size: -
d_call: TRBD1
cdr3_aa: CASSSPSGPGQGNTEAFF
cdr3_nt: TGCGCCAGCAGCTCGCCATCCGGGCCGGGACAGGGCAACACTGAAGCTTTCTTT

j_call: TRBJ1-1
v_call: TRBV5-3
clone_size: few
d_call: -
cdr3_aa: CARITRGPGNTEAFF
cdr3_nt: TGTGCCAGAATCACCCGCGGGCCGGGGAACACTGAAGCTTTCTTT

j_call: TRBJ1-1
v_call: TRBV21-1
clone_size: once
d_call: -
cdr3_aa: CASSKDLDLNTEAFF
cdr3_nt: TGTGCCAGCAGCAAAGACCTGGACTTGAACACTGAAGCTTTCTTT

j_call: TRBJ2-7
v_call: TRBV13
clone_size: -
d_call: TRBD2
cdr3_aa: CASSTGLAGREQYF
cdr3_nt: TGTGCCAGCAGCACAGGACTAGCGGGACGCGAGCAGTACTTC

j_call: TRBJ1-1
v_call: TRBV28
clone_size: -
d_call: -
cdr3_aa: CASIQGGRDEAFF
cdr3_nt: TGTGCCAGCATTCAGGGAGGTAGGGATGAAGCTTTCTTT

j_call: TRBJ1-3
v_call: TRBV27
clone_size: -
d_call: -
cdr3_aa: CASGSSGNTIYF
cdr3_nt: TGTGCCAGCGGTAGCTCTGGAAACACCATATATTTT

j_call: TRBJ2-4
v_call: TRBV5-1
clone_size: -
d_call: -
cdr3_aa: CASSLGLEGIQYF
cdr3_nt: TGCGCCAGCAGCTTGGGGCTTGAGGGCATTCAGTACTTC

j_call: TRBJ1-4
v_call: TRBV5-1
clone_size: -
d_call: TRBD1
cdr3_aa: CASAEGANSNEKLFF
cdr3_nt: TGCGCCAGCGCCGAGGGGGCTAATTCTAATGAAAAACTGTTTTTT

j_call: TRBJ2-7
v_call: TRBV6-5
clone_size: -
d_call: TRBD1
cdr3_aa: CASSQDRESEQYF
cdr3_nt: TGTGCCAGCAGTCAGGACAGGGAGAGCGAGCAGTACTTC

j_call: TRBJ2-7
v_call: TRBV27
clone_size: few
d_call: -
cdr3_aa: CASSLGGSEQYF
cdr3_nt: TGTGCCAGCAGTTTAGGAGGAAGCGAGCAGTACTTC

j_call: TRBJ2-3
v_call: TRBV28
clone_size: -
d_call: -
cdr3_aa: CASSFVAEEGDTQYF
cdr3_nt: TGTGCCAGCAGTTTTGTAGCGGAGGAGGGGGATACGCAGTATTTT

j_call: TRBJ1-1
v_call: TRBV9
clone_size: few
d_call: -
cdr3_aa: CASSKRWSLNTEAFF
cdr3_nt: TGTGCCAGCAGCAAGCGGTGGAGTCTGAACACTGAAGCTTTCTTT

j_call: TRBJ2-1
v_call: TRBV19
clone_size: -
d_call: TRBD2
cdr3_aa: CASTKSGRALNEQFF
cdr3_nt: TGTGCCAGTACAAAAAGCGGGAGGGCCCTCAATGAGCAGTTCTTC

j_call: TRBJ2-7
v_call: TRBV7-6
clone_size: -
d_call: -
cdr3_aa: CASSSEDEQYF
cdr3_nt: TGTGCCAGCAGCTCCGAGGACGAGCAGTACTTC

j_call: TRBJ2-2
v_call: TRBV27
clone_size: -
d_call: TRBD1
cdr3_aa: CASSPSQGAVTGELFF
cdr3_nt: TGTGCCAGCAGTCCATCACAGGGGGCGGTCACCGGGGAGCTGTTTTTT

j_call: TRBJ1-1
v_call: TRBV29-1
clone_size: -
d_call: -
cdr3_aa: CSVDLREANTEAFF
cdr3_nt: TGCAGCGTGGACCTTCGGGAGGCGAACACTGAAGCTTTCTTT

j_call: TRBJ1-1
v_call: TRBV9
clone_size: -
d_call: -
cdr3_aa: CASSVGGQNTEAFF
cdr3_nt: TGTGCCAGCAGCGTAGGGGGACAGAACACTGAAGCTTTCTTT

j_call: TRBJ2-1
v_call: TRBV5-1
clone_size: -
d_call: -
cdr3_aa: CASSGTSQGRNLYNEQFF
cdr3_nt: TGCGCCAGCAGCGGGACATCCCAGGGGCGGAACCTCTACAATGAGCAGTTCTTC

j_call: TRBJ1-4
v_call: TRBV14
clone_size: -
d_call: TRBD1
cdr3_aa: CASSQVGTGGEKLFF
cdr3_nt: TGTGCCAGCAGCCAAGTGGGGACAGGAGGAGAAAAACTGTTTTTT

j_call: TRBJ1-3
v_call: TRBV28
clone_size: -
d_call: -
cdr3_aa: CASSGTETGNTIYF
cdr3_nt: TGTGCCAGCAGTGGGACTGAGACTGGAAACACCATATATTTT

j_call: TRBJ2-2
v_call: TRBV11-2
clone_size: -
d_call: -
cdr3_aa: CASSLARGANTGELFF
cdr3_nt: TGTGCCAGCAGCTTAGCTCGCGGGGCGAACACCGGGGAGCTGTTTTTT

j_call: TRBJ2-7
v_call: TRBV29-1
clone_size: -
d_call: TRBD1
cdr3_aa: CSANRGTSSEQYF
cdr3_nt: TGCAGCGCGAACAGGGGGACCTCATCCGAGCAGTACTTC